In its sample, the clone carrying this T cell receptor beta chain was seen a few times. The target antigen is unknown. The sample comes from a study of post-analysis software for immune sequencing data. Study-level information: Relapsing-remitting, secondary progressive and progressive-relapsing multiple sclerosis were all included among the disease courses. Study results and caveats: Co-batched samples clustered tightly together by F measure. Controls' normalized Chao1 diversity significantly exceeded that of multiple sclerosis patients. The five TRBV segments detected at higher frequency in patients than in controls included TRBV5-6, TRBV5-1 and TRBV20-1.

Libraries were made from TCR beta cDNA, and they carried unique molecular identifiers. Input amounts of 1 to 10 million T cells were used. These gave approximately 500,000 cDNA molecules, so each molecule approximated one T cell. TCRdb independently ran MiXCR on the PCR reads; one entry per CDR3 protein. Among some 800,000 distinct CDR3 sequences listed, 46% were seen once. From germline, CDR1 is MDHEN and CDR2 SYDVKM. After removal of 5 bases from V and 5 bases from J, the junction contained 7 bases not matched to a gene. The CDR3 runs to 14 residues. Sequenced: blood. The TCR originated in a girl aged 10 to 17 with multiple sclerosis. The chain is built from TRBV28 and TRBJ2-5; 8 bases map to TRBD2. This CDR3 is CASSPRGGAETQYF. The DNA of the CDR3 is TGTGCCAGCAGTCCCCGGGGGGGAGCGGAGACCCAGTACTTC.